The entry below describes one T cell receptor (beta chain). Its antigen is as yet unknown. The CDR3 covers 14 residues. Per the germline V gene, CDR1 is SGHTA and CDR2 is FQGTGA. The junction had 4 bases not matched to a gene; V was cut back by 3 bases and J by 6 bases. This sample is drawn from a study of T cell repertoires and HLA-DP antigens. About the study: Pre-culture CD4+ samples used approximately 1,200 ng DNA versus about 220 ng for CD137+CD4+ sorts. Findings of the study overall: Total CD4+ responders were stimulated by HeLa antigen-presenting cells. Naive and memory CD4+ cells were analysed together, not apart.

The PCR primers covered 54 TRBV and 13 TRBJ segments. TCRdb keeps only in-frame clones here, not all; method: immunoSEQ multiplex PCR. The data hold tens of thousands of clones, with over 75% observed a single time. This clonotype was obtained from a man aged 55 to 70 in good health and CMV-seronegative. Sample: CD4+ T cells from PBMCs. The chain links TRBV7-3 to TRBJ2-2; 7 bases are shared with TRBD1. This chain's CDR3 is CASSLRGGPGELFF. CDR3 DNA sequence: TGTGCCAGCAGCTTGAGAGGGGGCCCCGGGGAGCTGTTTTTT.